The entry below describes one TCR beta chain. Its antigen remains unknown. The CDR3 runs 14 residues. V lost 4 bases and J 0 bases, leaving 9 bases between the germline ends. CDR1 and CDR2 from the germline V gene are KGHSH and LQKENI. This sample stems from a study of T cell responses to AZD1222 COVID-19 vaccine. Using immunoSEQ multiplex PCR, the repertoire was profiled, and TCRdb retains in-frame clones only, with some absent. Counted here are 150,000 to 200,000 clones, approximately 92% occurring once; the ten biggest clones make up about 2.5%. Overall study findings and caveats: Variant regions that are unmutated are reportedly the target of nearly half of spike-specific TCRs. Mapped onto spike, vaccine-associated CD4 TCRs spanned it and were dominant at 160-218 and 743-854.

The J gene is TRBJ1-1, the V gene TRBV18; D unresolved. Material: peripheral blood, obtained on day 0 of AZD1222 vaccination. This clonotype originated in an adult in good health. The CDR3 bases are TGTGCCAGCTCACGAGAGGAAGTGAACACTGAAGCTTTCTTT. This translates into CASSREEVNTEAFF.